This TCR beta chain was captured in a study of tumor and adjacent non-tumor tissue in lung cancer. Study overall: Samples averaged around 4 million productive TCRbeta reads each. Whole-study results and caveats: Tumor tissue had significantly higher TCR diversity than normal lung.

Remarks on this clonotype: Its antigen is undetermined. The junction and the germline gene differ at one end; a read error may be behind it.

The CDR3 is 14 residues long. Germline V lookup: CDR1 SGHAT, CDR2 FQNNGV. A modified ARM-PCR protocol with three rounds of nested PCR amplified TCRbeta. TCRdb fed the multiplex PCR reads into MiXCR, producing one record per CDR3 protein. Of under 75,000 distinct CDR3 sequences detected, under 70% appear once; the ten largest clones hold approximately 30%. RNA was extracted from bulk tissue without any cell sorting. The normal lung tissue was taken more than 3 cm from the tumor edge. Chemotherapy-naive patients with new lung cancer underwent thoracic surgery in China, August–late 2014. Material for sequencing was distant non-tumor lung tissue. This receptor was identified in a woman aged 45 to 65 with non-small cell lung cancer. This chain connects TRBV11-2 to TRBJ1-1; unclear D gene. The CDR3 sequence: CTSSFAGKNIEVFF. In nucleotides, the CDR3 is TGTACCAGCAGCTTCGCGGGAAAGAACATTGAAGTTTTCTTT.